This T cell receptor (beta chain) emerged from a study of beta chain features in type 1 diabetes (dated by TCRdb to between 2018 and 2020). Context from the whole study: Mean age, gender distribution, total cell number and subset yield were not different between patients and healthy donors. Regulatory and stem cell-like memory subsets were obtained from only 8 patients and roughly 8 healthy donors, while naive and central memory subsets were obtained from all 30 or so donors. In the study, TCRB repertoires of sorted circulating CD4+ T cell subsets from recently diagnosed type 1 diabetes patients were compared with those of matched healthy donors. Across all samples, some 100,000,000 sorted cells were examined, and cell number per subset correlated strongly with RNA yield. What the research found in general, with its limitations: Because small numbers of individuals were included in the HLA sub-analyses, any influence of HLA type on TCRB rearrangement was left unresolved. Fewer insertions and more nucleotide deletions at VDJ recombination sites were observed in patients with type 1 diabetes, implying thymic rearrangement abnormalities. PCR may preferentially amplify shorter templates, but because patient and control samples were amplified and corrected together, any resulting skew would affect both groups equally. Naive, central memory and regulatory TCRB repertoires appeared to be more alike among patients than among healthy donors. Sequencing cDNA rather than genomic DNA could over-represent highly expressing activated cells, although activation and CD3 levels did not differ between groups. A moderate but significant shortening of TCRB CDR3 length was observed in type 1 diabetes patients in all four CD4+ subsets.

V is cut back by 2 bases and J by 0 bases, with 7 bases in the junction unmatched. The CDR3 spans 17 residues, from the cysteine through the phenylalanine. CDR3 DNA is the only sequence kept; it has 51 bases, read in frame from the first base. The CDR1 and CDR2 encoded by the germline V gene (reference sequence) are LNHNV and YYDKDF. Only one count was recorded for this clone. The target of this receptor is not known. No quality values exist for individual bases; no much larger clone is one base distant. A single peripheral blood draw of approximately 100 mL on average was collected from each donor into heparinised tubes. A BD FACSAria II and a panel including CD45RO, CCR7, CD25, CD127, CD95 and CD27 were used to sort naive, central memory, regulatory and stem cell-like memory CD4+ T cells. Purity was above 95% for every sorted population. PBMCs were separated immediately by Lymphoprep density gradient centrifugation and were stained directly, without being cultured. To minimize batch effects, samples were stained and sorted in pairs, one healthy donor with one patient per experiment.

The High Capacity cDNA Reverse Transcription Kit was used to reverse transcribe all of the isolated RNA, meaning that expressed TCRB transcripts were what got sequenced. Deep immunoSEQ sequencing was applied to naive, central memory and regulatory T cell samples, giving an average of roughly 3.5 million total reads per sample. Sorted cells were lysed in RLT buffer, and RNA was extracted using DNase-treated RNeasy Micro or Mini kits according to cell number. To prevent cross-contamination, each cell subset was processed individually, whereas patient and healthy donor samples were processed jointly. Using the immunoSEQ multiplex PCR, TCRB sequences were amplified from cDNA into 87-bp fragments spanning the CDR3 region. Sequencing of the amplicons was done on the Illumina HiSeq platform. Per the source publication's procedure: Synthetic template baselines were used to correct PCR bias computationally, reads within Hamming distance 2 were collapsed together, and singletons that could not be merged were discarded. Reads were aligned against IMGT to assign V, D and J genes, CDR3 length and insertions or deletions at six rearrangement sites. Within each subset, clonotype counts were normalized to sorted cell number, after which true diversity and Gini coefficients were computed with the tcR R package. The overlap coefficient, calculated on TCRB nucleotide sequences, was used to measure repertoire sharing. Out-of-frame TCRB sequences from naive cells were analyzed to stand in for the pre-selection repertoire. TCRdb provides this immuneACCESS table in a form limited to in-frame rearrangements. Some clones are lacking; in checked studies, under half of them reflect an unresolved V gene, and why the rest are absent is not known. The V and J calls and clone size are taken from that table; D and trimming were inferred from the DNA. In all, the sample holds around 260,000 clones, and around 22% of those were seen once. Around 0.011% of the sample is in the top ten clones.

The receptor comes from a woman between 25 and 40 years old with type 1 diabetes. Source material: naive CD4+ T cells from blood. The cell subset or site label for this specimen denotes: true naive CD4+ T cells. Rearrangement joined TRBV15 to TRBJ2-1; 7 central bases correspond to TRBD2. The CDR3 loop reads CATSRFRDYSSYNEQFF. The bases read TGTGCCACCAGCAGATTCCGGGACTACTCCTCCTACAATGAGCAGTTCTTC.